This TCR beta chain was retrieved from a study of T cell repertoires in cytomegalovirus infection. In the study overall: Public TCR beta signatures indicated both CMV infection and matching HLA type.

TCRdb analysed the reads with MiXCR anew, one entry per CDR3 protein. The table includes hundreds of thousands of distinct CDR3 sequences, approximately 46% detected once. The CDR3 runs 12 residues. The V end lost 8 bases, the J end lost 7 bases, and 11 bases lay between the germline ends. Germline CDR1 reads SGHTA; CDR2 reads FQGNSA. As for this clonotype: As yet, its antigen is unknown.

The rearrangement joins TRBV7-2 to TRBJ2-2, with D tentatively TRBD1 or TRBD2 (6 bases each). Sequences were derived from cultured PBMCs, sampled from culture after CMV antigen stimulation. This TCR was sampled from a human donor in good health (CMV status not recorded). Some clones in this sample may be carry-over from other donors' samples. CDR3 residues: CASGGGGGELFF. The CDR3 DNA reads as TGTGCCAGCGGTGGAGGGGGCGGGGAGCTGTTTTTT.